A selection of T cell receptor beta chains follows, all from one sample in a study of blood T cells in healthy people across ages. One entry per CDR3 protein results from TCRdb running MiXCR on the 5' RACE reads. The sample contains 450,000 to 700,000 distinct CDR3 sequences, 27% of which appear only once. The sequenced material came from blood. The receptors shown here come from a woman aged 70 to 79 in good health. Both conserved end residues are part of each CDR3. Fields, in order: J gene, CDR3 length, V gene, D gene, clone size, CDR3 protein, CDR3 DNA. D genes are given only for firm matches. Clone size is stated in some rows and not others, as once, few, many or a class when expanded.

>TRBJ1-2|14|TRBV6-2/TRBV6-3|NA|NA
CASSSAPTSGGYTF
TGTGCCAGCAGTTCCGCGCCGACAAGCGGTGGCTACACCTTC
>TRBJ2-5|15|TRBV7-2|TRBD2|few
CASSFQRGARETQYF
TGTGCCAGCAGCTTCCAGCGGGGGGCCAGGGAGACCCAGTACTTC
>TRBJ2-7|14|TRBV24-1|NA|NA
CATSDQGLSYEQYF
TGTGCCACCAGTGATCAAGGGCTGAGCTACGAGCAGTACTTC
>TRBJ2-5|15|TRBV7-8|NA|NA
CASGSGRVNQETQYF
TGTGCCAGCGGCTCGGGCCGGGTCAATCAAGAGACCCAGTACTTC
>TRBJ2-7|13|TRBV18|NA|NA
CASSDQGGYEQYF
TGTGCCAGCTCAGATCAGGGGGGTTACGAGCAGTACTTC
>TRBJ2-1|20|TRBV7-3|TRBD2|many
CASSPTASSGGTRRYNEQFF
TGTGCCAGCAGCCCCACTGCCTCTAGCGGGGGGACTCGGCGATACAATGAGCAGTTCTTC
>TRBJ1-2|14|TRBV4-1|NA|NA
CASSQDLIRSGYTF
TGCGCCAGCAGCCAAGATCTTATACGTAGTGGCTACACCTTC
>TRBJ2-5|16|TRBV5-1|NA|NA
CASSPFGGTLRETQYF
TGCGCCAGCAGCCCATTCGGGGGAACCCTCCGGGAGACCCAGTACTTC
>TRBJ2-2|12|TRBV3-1|NA|NA
CASSQQPGELFF
TGTGCCAGCAGCCAACAACCCGGGGAGCTGTTTTTT
>TRBJ2-5|14|TRBV6-5|NA|NA
CASGQWGDGETQYF
TGTGCCAGCGGCCAATGGGGCGATGGGGAGACCCAGTACTTC